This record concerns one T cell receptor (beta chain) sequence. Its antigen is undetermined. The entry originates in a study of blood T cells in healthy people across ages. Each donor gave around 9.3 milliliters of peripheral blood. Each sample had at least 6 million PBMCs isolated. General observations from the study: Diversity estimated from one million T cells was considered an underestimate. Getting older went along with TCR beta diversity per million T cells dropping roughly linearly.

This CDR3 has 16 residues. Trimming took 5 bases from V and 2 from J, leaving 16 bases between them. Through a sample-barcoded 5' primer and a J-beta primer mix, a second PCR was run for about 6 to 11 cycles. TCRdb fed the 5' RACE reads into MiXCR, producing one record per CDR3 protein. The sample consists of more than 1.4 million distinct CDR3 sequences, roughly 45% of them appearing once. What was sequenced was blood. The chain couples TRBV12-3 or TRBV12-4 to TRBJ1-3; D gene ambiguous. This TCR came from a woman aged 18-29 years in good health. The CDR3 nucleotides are TGTGCCAGCAGTGAGACGGGCCAGAGGACTGGAAACACCATATATTTT. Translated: CASSETGQRTGNTIYF.